This T cell receptor (beta chain) came from a study of CD8 T cells in ankylosing spondylitis. Study-wide findings and caveats: It was reported that disease-linked clones were significantly enriched in matched ankylosing spondylitis synovial fluid.

Libraries for TCR beta were made by quantitative 5'-RACE with molecular barcodes. A single record per CDR3 protein comes from TCRdb applying MiXCR to the 5' RACE reads. The table records 350,000 to 400,000 distinct CDR3 sequences, about 20% of them present only once. Concerning this clonotype: Its antigen is currently unknown.

Trimming removed 6 bases from V and 0 bases from J, with 12 bases in between. Looked up from germline, CDR1 is MGHRA and CDR2 is YSYEKL. This CDR3 has 15 residues. Material: blood, either unsorted or a sorted T cell fraction (not recorded which). The receptor's source is a male donor with ankylosing spondylitis or in good health (not recorded which). The rearrangement uses TRBV4-1 and TRBJ1-5, with D possibly being TRBD1 (5 bases). The CDR3: CASRGEAYSNQPQHF. The DNA for the CDR3 is TGCGCCAGCAGGGGGGAGGCTTATAGCAATCAGCCCCAGCATTTT.